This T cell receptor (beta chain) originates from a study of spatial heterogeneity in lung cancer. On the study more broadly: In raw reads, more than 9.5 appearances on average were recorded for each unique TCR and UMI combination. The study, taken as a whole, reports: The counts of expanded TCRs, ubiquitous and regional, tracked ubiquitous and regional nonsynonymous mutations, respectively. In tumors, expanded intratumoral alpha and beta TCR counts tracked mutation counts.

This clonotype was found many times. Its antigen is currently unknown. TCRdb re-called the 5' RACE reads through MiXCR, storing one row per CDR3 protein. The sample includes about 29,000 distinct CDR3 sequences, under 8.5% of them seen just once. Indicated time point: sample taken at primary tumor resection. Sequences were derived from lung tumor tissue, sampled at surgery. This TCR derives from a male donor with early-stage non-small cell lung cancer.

CDR3 loop: CASNLSGPTDTQYF. CDR3 DNA sequence: TGTGCCAGCAACCTTAGCGGACCAACAGATACGCAGTATTTT. The rearrangement joins TRBV28 to TRBJ2-3, with D tentatively TRBD2 (6 bases). The CDR3 covers 14 residues. The germline gives CDR1 MDHEN, CDR2 SYDVKM. V lost 7 bases, J lost 3 bases, and 14 bases lay in between.